A selection of T cell receptor beta chains follows, all from one sample in a study of blood T cell repertoires in COVID-19. The repertoire was sequenced with immunoSEQ multiplex PCR; TCRdb's copy has only in-frame clones and lacks some. The data show 200,000 to 250,000 clones, 90% to 95% seen once. The sequencing input was peripheral blood. Every receptor here comes from a man aged 30-40 years with acute or convalescent COVID-19. CDR3s include the opening cysteine and the closing phenylalanine or tryptophan. A D gene is named only where the DNA matches it firmly. A clone size is listed for some rows: how often the clone was seen (once, few, many), or a class if it is expanded.

J	D	size	V	DNA	CDR3
TRBJ1-4	NA	NA	TRBV5-1	TGCGCCAGCAGCATGGGCAGGGCAACTAATGAAAAACTGTTTTTT	CASSMGRATNEKLFF
TRBJ2-3	NA	NA	TRBV30	TGTGCCTGGTCGCTGCTAGCTAGCACAGATACGCAGTATTTT	CAWSLLASTDTQYF
TRBJ2-1	TRBD1	NA	TRBV7-3	TGTGCCAGCAGCGTCTCCGGGACAGGGGTTTATCATGAGCAGTTCTTC	CASSVSGTGVYHEQFF
TRBJ2-7	TRBD1	NA	TRBV28	TGTGCCAGCAGTTTAATCCAGGGGGTCTCCTACGAGCAGTACTTC	CASSLIQGVSYEQYF
TRBJ1-2	NA	NA	TRBV18	TGTGCCAGCTCACCACCGATCGGGGGTGACTATGGCTACACCTTC	CASSPPIGGDYGYTF
TRBJ2-1	NA	NA	TRBV9	TGTGCCAGCAGTTACGGGATTTACAATGAGCAGTTCTTC	CASSYGIYNEQFF
TRBJ1-1	NA	NA	TRBV19	TGTGCCAGTAGTAACCCCGCTCGAGTGAACACTGAAGCTTTCTTT	CASSNPARVNTEAFF
TRBJ2-1	NA	once	TRBV18	TGTGCCAGCTCCTCCCAGGTAGACAATGAGCAGTTCTTC	CASSSQVDNEQFF
TRBJ2-7	NA	NA	TRBV9	TGTGCCAGCAGCGTAGATGAGATCGAGCAGTACTTC	CASSVDEIEQYF
TRBJ1-1	NA	NA	TRBV4-2	TGTGCCAGCAGCCAAGGGCCGAACACTGAAGCTTTCTTT	CASSQGPNTEAFF
TRBJ1-2	NA	NA	TRBV30	TGTGCTACAGGGCCTGTGGGCTATGGCTACACCTTC	CATGPVGYGYTF
TRBJ2-7	NA	NA	TRBV6-6	TGTGCCAGCAGTTATCCACAGGGAAGGCCCGACGAGCAGTACTTC	CASSYPQGRPDEQYF
TRBJ2-1	TRBD2	NA	TRBV19	TGTGCCACCGCTCAAGGATGGACTAGCGGGAGTATCTCCTACAATGAGCAGTTCTTC	CATAQGWTSGSISYNEQFF
TRBJ1-2	NA	NA	TRBV4-1	TGCGCCAGCAGCCAAGAAGGGGGGGGTTGGAACTATGGCTACACCTTC	CASSQEGGGWNYGYTF
TRBJ2-1	TRBD2	NA	TRBV19	TGTGCCAGTAGTAGCAACCTTAGCGGGAGACAGTTCTTC	CASSSNLSGRQFF
TRBJ1-5	NA	NA	TRBV6-5	TGTGCCAGCAGGGACAGTCGGAATAGCAATCAGCCCCAGCATTTT	CASRDSRNSNQPQHF
TRBJ1-3	TRBD1	NA	TRBV28	TGTGCCAGCACTCCCGGGACAGCTGGAAACACCATATATTTT	CASTPGTAGNTIYF
TRBJ1-2	TRBD1	NA	TRBV28	TGTGCCAGCGGTCAGGGGGCTAGCTATGGCTACACCTTC	CASGQGASYGYTF
TRBJ2-7	TRBD1	NA	TRBV6-5	TGTGCCAGCAGTTACTTGGGCCGGACAGGGGGCTACGAGCAGTACTTC	CASSYLGRTGGYEQYF
TRBJ2-5	TRBD2	NA	TRBV5-1	TGCGCCAGCAGCTTGGAGGCTAGCGGGAACCAAGAGACCCAGTACTTC	CASSLEASGNQETQYF
TRBJ2-1	TRBD2	NA	TRBV28	TGTGCCAGCAGTTCAATAGCGGGAGTGTTGAATGAGCAGTTCTTC	CASSSIAGVLNEQFF
TRBJ2-2	TRBD1	NA	TRBV5-1	TGCGCCAGCAGCGTAGGGACAGGGTCGGTTCGGAACACCGGGGAGCTGTTTTTT	CASSVGTGSVRNTGELFF
TRBJ2-2	NA	once	TRBV15	TGTGCCACCAGCAGACAATCCCTTCGAGAGGACGGGGAGCTGTTTTTT	CATSRQSLREDGELFF
TRBJ2-7	TRBD2	NA	TRBV27	TGTGCCAGCAGCATGGGACTAGCGGGGGTCTACGAGCAGTACTTC	CASSMGLAGVYEQYF
TRBJ2-4	NA	once	TRBV19	TGTGCCAGTAGCCAGGAGTTCAGGGCTCCAAAGGGACACGAGGGGAAAAACATTCAGTACTTC	CASSQEFRAPKGHEGKNIQYF
TRBJ1-2	NA	NA	TRBV27	TGTGCCAGCAGTTCCCTAACCGGGTCCTACTATGGCTACACCTTC	CASSSLTGSYYGYTF
TRBJ1-1	NA	NA	TRBV11-2	TGTGCCAGCAGCCCCCAACAGGCCGGGGCTTTCTTT	CASSPQQAGAFF
TRBJ1-1	NA	NA	TRBV5-1	TGCGCCAGCAGCTCCTCTCAGCTTCAATCGGGGGAAGCTTTCTTT	CASSSSQLQSGEAFF
TRBJ2-7	TRBD1	NA	TRBV28	TGTGCCAGCAGTTTTAACACTAAGGACAGGGGCTACGAGCAGTACTTC	CASSFNTKDRGYEQYF
TRBJ1-1	NA	NA	TRBV3-1/TRBV3-2	TGTGCCAGCAGCCGTTTATTGAACACTGAAGCTTTCTTT	CASSRLLNTEAFF
TRBJ1-6	TRBD1	once	TRBV4-2	TGTGCCAGCAGCCAAACGGACAGGGGGGCTTATAATTCACCCCTCCACTTT	CASSQTDRGAYNSPLHF
TRBJ1-6	NA	NA	TRBV30	TGTGCCTGGAGTCCGGGTAACTCCTATAATTCACCCCTCCACTTT	CAWSPGNSYNSPLHF
TRBJ1-2	NA	NA	TRBV30	TGTGCCCTGATGCTTGGCAGCTATGGCTACACCTTC	CALMLGSYGYTF
TRBJ2-5	NA	NA	TRBV7-2	TGTGCCAGCAGCCCCACTAGCTACAAAGAGACCCAGTACTTC	CASSPTSYKETQYF
TRBJ2-7	NA	NA	TRBV11-1	TGTGCCAGCAGCTGGGACTCCCTGGAGCAGTACTTC	CASSWDSLEQYF
TRBJ2-3	NA	NA	TRBV7-9	TGTGCCAGCAGCTTAGGTGGGTGGGAAGCGGCGCAGTATTTT	CASSLGGWEAAQYF
TRBJ2-1	TRBD2	NA	TRBV5-6	TGTGCCAGCAGCCGCACTAGCGGGGGCCTCAATGAGCAGTTCTTC	CASSRTSGGLNEQFF
TRBJ1-2	NA	NA	TRBV5-6	TGTGCCAGCAGCTTTCCCAGGGCGGTGCGAGGCTACACCTTC	CASSFPRAVRGYTF
TRBJ2-6	TRBD1	NA	TRBV30	TGTGCCTGTTATCGGGACAGGGGTTTTGGGGCCAACGTCCTGACTTTC	CACYRDRGFGANVLTF
TRBJ1-2	NA	NA	TRBV12-3/TRBV12-4	TGTGCCAGCAGTTTTGGTTACAGCGGGCGCTACACCTTC	CASSFGYSGRYTF
TRBJ1-2	TRBD1	NA	TRBV9	TGTGCCAGCAGCCAAACGAAGGACAGGCCATTCTATGGCTACACCTTC	CASSQTKDRPFYGYTF
TRBJ1-2	NA	NA	TRBV28	TGTGCCAGCAGTCGGGGAGGCAGGGCCTTAAACTATGGCTACACCTTC	CASSRGGRALNYGYTF
TRBJ2-2	NA	NA	TRBV6-5	TGTGCCAGCAGTCCTGTGGGGGGGGCCTTCGGGGAGCTGTTTTTT	CASSPVGGAFGELFF
TRBJ2-7	TRBD2	NA	TRBV7-7	TGTGCTAGCAGCCCGTTTAGCGGGAGGTCCTACGAGCAGTACTTC	CASSPFSGRSYEQYF
TRBJ1-1	NA	NA	TRBV11-2	TGTGCCAGCAGCTTTTCCCGAGGGACTGAAGCTTTCTTT	CASSFSRGTEAFF
TRBJ1-1	TRBD1	NA	TRBV30	TGTGCCTGGATCAGGGACAGGGGACACACTGAAGCTTTCTTT	CAWIRDRGHTEAFF
TRBJ1-4	NA	NA	TRBV19	TGTGCCAGTAGTCAGGTTTTTAATGAAAAACTGTTTTTT	CASSQVFNEKLFF
TRBJ1-2	NA	NA	TRBV3-1/TRBV3-2	TGTGCCAGCAGCCAAGATTGGAGACGGGGAATTCCTGGCTACACCTTC	CASSQDWRRGIPGYTF
TRBJ2-1	TRBD1	once	TRBV5-1	TGCGCCAGCAGCACACAGGGGGGCGGTTCCGGCAATGAGCAGTTCTTC	CASSTQGGGSGNEQFF
TRBJ1-6	NA	NA	TRBV9	TGTGCCAGCAGCGTCAGGGGTGCGTCTTCACCCCTCCACTTT	CASSVRGASSPLHF
TRBJ2-1	NA	NA	TRBV19	TGTGCCAGTAGGCCAATTGGGGTACAGCGGGTCTCCTACAATGAGCAGTTCTTC	CASRPIGVQRVSYNEQFF
TRBJ1-2	NA	NA	TRBV5-4	TGTGCCAGCAGCCGCACAACACAGGGATCCTATGGCTACACCTTC	CASSRTTQGSYGYTF